This TCR beta chain was captured by sequencing in a study of T cells in Graves' hyperthyroidism and ophthalmopathy. The CDR3 contains 14 residues. Germline CDR1 is SNHLY and CDR2 is FYNNEI. The V and J ends lost 2 bases and 6 bases respectively, with 14 bases between them. This clonotype was observed at least ten times. Amplified regions were TCR beta CDR3 sequences from RNA transcripts. The HTBI primer set served for first-round RT-PCR of the TCR CDR3. TCRdb independently ran MiXCR on the multiplex PCR reads; one entry per CDR3 protein. This sample yields under 500,000 distinct CDR3 sequences, of which around an eighth are seen a single time; over 25% belongs to the top ten.

This TCR came from a man aged 50 to 60 with Graves' ophthalmopathy. The rearrangement uses TRBV2 and TRBJ2-7, with no clear D. The material sequenced was blood. This CDR3 is CASSESVSVAEQYF. In DNA, the CDR3 is TGTGCCAGCAGTGAATCGGTCTCAGTCGCCGAGCAGTACTTC.